One sample yielded the 3 T cell receptor beta chains listed below, sequenced in a study of regulatory and conventional T cells in RAG deficiency. The method was immunoSEQ multiplex PCR; TCRdb's version includes in-frame clones alone and lacks a portion of them. Among under 45,000 clones listed, roughly 76% were seen once. Blood CD4+ CD25-low CD127-high conventional T cells supplied the genomic DNA template. This sample was shared with a second study, whose subject was regulatory T cells. From that paper: Amplification used 52 TRBV primers and 13 TRBJ primers.

Material for sequencing was CD4+ effector T cells sorted from blood. These receptors all stem from a human donor in good health.

The gene calls are TRBV19 and TRBJ2-6; D tentatively fits TRBD1 or TRBD2 (5 bases each). CDR3 length: 16 residues. CDR1 is LNHDA and CDR2 is SQIVND in the germline V gene (reference sequence). The V and J ends lost 10 bases and 0 bases respectively, with 16 bases between them. The CDR3 spells CATNEGRFSGANVLTF. Written as DNA, the CDR3 is TGTGCCACTAACGAGGGGAGATTCTCTGGGGCCAACGTCCTGACTTTC.

The chain carries TRBV5-1 and TRBJ1-1, with a weak D call TRBD1 (5 bases). Germline CDR1 and CDR2: SGHRS and YFSETQ. V lost 2 bases to trimming and J lost 1 base, with 12 bases between them. The CDR3 spans 15 residues. CDR3 protein: CASSLIRGTNTEAFF. The CDR3 DNA is TGCGCCAGCAGCTTAATACGGGGGACGAACACTGAAGCTTTCTTT. Full variable domain (rest looked up from reference TRBV5-1 and TRBJ1-1): KAGVTQTPRYLIKTRGQQVTLSCSPISGHRSVSWYQQTPGQGLQFLFEYFSETQRNKGNFPGRFSGRQFSNSRSEMNVSTLELGDSALYLCASSLIRGTNTEAFFGQGTRLTVV.

The chain has TRBV14 and TRBJ2-2; D perhaps matches TRBD2 (5 bases). V lost 4 bases and J 9 bases, leaving 9 bases between the germline ends. In germline, CDR1 is SGHDN, CDR2 FVKESK. The CDR3 spans 12 residues. CDR3 residues: CASSRTGRELFF. The DNA of the CDR3 is TGTGCCAGCAGCCGGACTGGGAGGGAGCTGTTTTTT.